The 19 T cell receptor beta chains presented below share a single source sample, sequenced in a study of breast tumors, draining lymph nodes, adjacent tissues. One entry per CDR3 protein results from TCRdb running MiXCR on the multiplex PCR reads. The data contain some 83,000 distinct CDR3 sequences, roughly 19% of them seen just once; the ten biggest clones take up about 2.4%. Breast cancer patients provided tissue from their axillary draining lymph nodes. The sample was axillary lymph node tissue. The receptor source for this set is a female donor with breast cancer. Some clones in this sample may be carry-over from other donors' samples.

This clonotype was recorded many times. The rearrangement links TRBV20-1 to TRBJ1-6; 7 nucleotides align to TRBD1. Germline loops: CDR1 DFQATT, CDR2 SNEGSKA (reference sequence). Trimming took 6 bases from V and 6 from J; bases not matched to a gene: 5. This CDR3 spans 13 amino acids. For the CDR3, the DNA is TGCAGTGCCACACCAGGGGGTAATTCACCCCTCCACTTT. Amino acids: CSATPGGNSPLHF.

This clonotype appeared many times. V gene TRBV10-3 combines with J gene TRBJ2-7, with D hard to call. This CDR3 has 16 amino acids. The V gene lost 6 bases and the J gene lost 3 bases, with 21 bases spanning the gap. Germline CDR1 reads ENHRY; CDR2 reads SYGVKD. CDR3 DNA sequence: TGTGCCATCAGCACCGGTCAAAGGATGGGGTTCTACGAGCAGTACTTC. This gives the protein CAISTGQRMGFYEQYF.

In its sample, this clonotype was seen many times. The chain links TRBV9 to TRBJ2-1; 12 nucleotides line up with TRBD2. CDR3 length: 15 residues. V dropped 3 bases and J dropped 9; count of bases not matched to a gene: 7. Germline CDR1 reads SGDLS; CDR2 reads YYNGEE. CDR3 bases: TGTGCCAGCAGCGCCCGACTAGCGGGAGTGTTTGAGCAGTTCTTC. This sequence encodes CASSARLAGVFEQFF.

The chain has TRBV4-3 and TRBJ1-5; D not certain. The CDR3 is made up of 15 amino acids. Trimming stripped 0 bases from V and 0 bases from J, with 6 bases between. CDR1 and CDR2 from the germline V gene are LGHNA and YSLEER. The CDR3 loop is CASSQERRSNQPQHF. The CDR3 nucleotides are TGCGCCAGCAGCCAAGAGAGGCGTAGCAATCAGCCCCAGCATTTT.

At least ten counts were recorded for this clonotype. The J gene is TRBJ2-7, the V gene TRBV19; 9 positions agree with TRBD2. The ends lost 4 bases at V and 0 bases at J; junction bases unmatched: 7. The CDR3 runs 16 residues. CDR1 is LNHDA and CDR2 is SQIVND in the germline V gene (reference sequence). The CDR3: CASSTGYSGSSYEQYF. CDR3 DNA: TGTGCCAGTAGTACCGGTTATAGCGGGAGCTCCTACGAGCAGTACTTC.

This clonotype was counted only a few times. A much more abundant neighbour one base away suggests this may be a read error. The CDR3 DNA reads TGTGCCAGCAGCCAAGTAAGGGCTTTTAGCTATGGCTACACCTTC. Its translation is CASSQVRAFSYGYTF. This chain links TRBV3-1 with TRBJ1-2; D is unclear. CDR3 length: 15 residues. Germline V lookup: CDR1 LGHDT, CDR2 YNNKEL (reference sequence). Trimming cost V 1 base and J 4 bases, with 13 bases left between them.

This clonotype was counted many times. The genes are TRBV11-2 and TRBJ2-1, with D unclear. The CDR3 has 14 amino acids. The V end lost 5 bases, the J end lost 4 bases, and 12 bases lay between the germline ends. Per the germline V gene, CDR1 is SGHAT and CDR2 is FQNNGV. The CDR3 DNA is TGTGCCAGCAGCCCGAGGCCGGATTACAATGAGCAGTTCTTC. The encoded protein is CASSPRPDYNEQFF.

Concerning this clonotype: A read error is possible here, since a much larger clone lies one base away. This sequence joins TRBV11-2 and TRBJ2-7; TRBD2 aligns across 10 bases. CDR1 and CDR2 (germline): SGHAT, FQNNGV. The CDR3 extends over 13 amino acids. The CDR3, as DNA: TGTGCCATCAGCGGGGGGGGGTCCTACGAGCAGTGCTTC. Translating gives CAISGGGSYEQCF.

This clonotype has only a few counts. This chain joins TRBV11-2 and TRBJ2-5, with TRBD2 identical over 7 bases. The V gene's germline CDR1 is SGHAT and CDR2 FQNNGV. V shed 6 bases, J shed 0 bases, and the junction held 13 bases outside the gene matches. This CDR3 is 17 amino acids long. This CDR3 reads CASRTSRGRLYQETQYF. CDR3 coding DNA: TGTGCCAGCAGAACTTCGCGGGGGAGGTTGTACCAAGAGACCCAGTACTTC. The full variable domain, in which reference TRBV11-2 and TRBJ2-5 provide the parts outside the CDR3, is EAGVAQSPRYKIIEKRQSVAFWCNPISGHATLYWYQQILGQGPKLLIQFQNNGVVDDSQLPKDRFSAERLKGVDSTLKIQPAKLEDSAVYLCASRTSRGRLYQETQYFGPGTRLLVL.

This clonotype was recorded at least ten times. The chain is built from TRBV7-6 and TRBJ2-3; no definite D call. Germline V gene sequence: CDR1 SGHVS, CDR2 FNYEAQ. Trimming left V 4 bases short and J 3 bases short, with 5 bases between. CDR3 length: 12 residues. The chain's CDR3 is CASSSWTDTQYF. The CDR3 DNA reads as TGTGCCAGCAGCTCCTGGACAGATACGCAGTATTTT.

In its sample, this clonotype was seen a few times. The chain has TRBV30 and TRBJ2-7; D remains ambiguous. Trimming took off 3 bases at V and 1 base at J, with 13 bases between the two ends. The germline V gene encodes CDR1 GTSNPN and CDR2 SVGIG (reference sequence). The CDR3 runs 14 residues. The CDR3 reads CAWSARTASYEQYF. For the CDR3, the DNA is TGTGCCTGGAGCGCCCGGACGGCTTCCTACGAGCAGTACTTC.

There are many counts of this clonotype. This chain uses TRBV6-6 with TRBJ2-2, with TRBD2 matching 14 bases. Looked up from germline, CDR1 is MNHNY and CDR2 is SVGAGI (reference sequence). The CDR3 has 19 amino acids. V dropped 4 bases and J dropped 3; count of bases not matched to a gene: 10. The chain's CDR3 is CASSWATSGRVGDTGELFF. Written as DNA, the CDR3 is TGTGCCAGCAGTTGGGCGACTAGCGGGAGGGTGGGGGACACCGGGGAGCTGTTTTTT.

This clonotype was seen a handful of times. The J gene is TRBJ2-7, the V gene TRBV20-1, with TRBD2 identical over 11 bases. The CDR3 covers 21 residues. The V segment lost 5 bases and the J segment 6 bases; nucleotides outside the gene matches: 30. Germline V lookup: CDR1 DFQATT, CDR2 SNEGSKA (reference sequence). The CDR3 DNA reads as TGCAGTGCTGGGGGGGTACTAGCGGGAGCGGAAGACCCATCCCGGCGCGGCGAGCAGTACTTC. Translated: CSAGGVLAGAEDPSRRGEQYF.

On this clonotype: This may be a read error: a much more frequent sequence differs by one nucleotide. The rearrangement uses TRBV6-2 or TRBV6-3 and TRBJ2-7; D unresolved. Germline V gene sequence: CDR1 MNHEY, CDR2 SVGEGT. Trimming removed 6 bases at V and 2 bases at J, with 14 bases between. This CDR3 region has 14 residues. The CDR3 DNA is TGTGCCAGCAGGCCTGCTTCACTGGCCTACGAGCAGTACTTC. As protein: CASRPASLAYEQYF.

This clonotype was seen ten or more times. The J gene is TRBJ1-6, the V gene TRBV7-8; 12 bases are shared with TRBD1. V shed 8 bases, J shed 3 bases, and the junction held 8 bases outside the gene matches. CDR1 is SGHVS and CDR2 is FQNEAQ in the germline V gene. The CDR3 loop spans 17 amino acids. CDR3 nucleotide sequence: TGTGCCAGCGGCCGGGACAGGGGGCCTTTCTATAATTCACCCCTCCACTTT. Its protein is CASGRDRGPFYNSPLHF. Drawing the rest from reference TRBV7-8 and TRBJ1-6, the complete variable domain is GAGVSQSPRYKVAKRGQDVALRCDPISGHVSLFWYQQALGQGPEFLTYFQNEAQLDKSGLPSDRFFAERPEGSVSTLKIQRTQQEDSAVYLCASGRDRGPFYNSPLHFGNGTRLTVT.

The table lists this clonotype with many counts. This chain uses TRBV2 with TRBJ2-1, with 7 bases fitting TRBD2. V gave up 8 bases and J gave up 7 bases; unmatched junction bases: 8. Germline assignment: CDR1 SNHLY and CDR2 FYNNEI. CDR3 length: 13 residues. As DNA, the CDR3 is TGTGCCAGCGAGCGGGACTCTCGGAATGAGCAGTTCTTC. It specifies CASERDSRNEQFF.

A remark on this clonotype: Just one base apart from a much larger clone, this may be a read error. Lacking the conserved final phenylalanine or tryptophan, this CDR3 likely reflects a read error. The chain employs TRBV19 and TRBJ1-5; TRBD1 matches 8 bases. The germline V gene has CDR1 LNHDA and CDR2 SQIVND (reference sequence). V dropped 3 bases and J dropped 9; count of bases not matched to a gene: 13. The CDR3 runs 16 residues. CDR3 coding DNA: TGTGCCAGTAGTATTTGGGGCAGGGGGCCTCTTAGGCCCCAGCATTCT. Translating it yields CASSIWGRGPLRPQHS.

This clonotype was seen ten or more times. For the CDR3, the DNA is TGTGCCATCAGTGCGTACAGGGGACATGAGCAGTTCTTC. It specifies CAISAYRGHEQFF. The genes are TRBV10-3 and TRBJ2-1, with 7 bases lining up with TRBD1. CDR3 length equals 13 residues. Germline V gives CDR1 ENHRY, CDR2 SYGVKD. Trimming removed 4 bases from V and 8 bases from J; junction bases left unmatched: 5.

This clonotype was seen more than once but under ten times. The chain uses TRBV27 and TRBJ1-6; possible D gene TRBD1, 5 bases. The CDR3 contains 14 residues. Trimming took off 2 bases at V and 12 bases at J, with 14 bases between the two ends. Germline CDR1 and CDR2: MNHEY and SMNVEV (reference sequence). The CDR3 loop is CASSLSQGGVPLHF. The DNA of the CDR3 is TGTGCCAGCAGTTTAAGTCAGGGAGGAGTACCCCTCCACTTT.